Following are 23 T cell receptor beta chains from one sample sequenced in a study of tissue T cells after allogeneic stem cell transplantation. The time point is: mouse harvest day 14 after allogeneic transplant. Tail vein injection delivered 10^7 T-cell-depleted bone marrow cells and 10^6 splenic CD5+ T cells. Data came from immunoSEQ multiplex PCR; TCRdb stores just in-frame clones and leaves some out. The sample has more than 6,500 clones, around 34% seen once. Sequences were obtained from skin. These receptors were taken from a female BALB/c mouse given C57BL/6 T cells with graft-versus-host disease after an allogeneic hematopoietic cell transplant.

A word on this clone: Genes and germline are mouse. The CDR3 end falls 1 residue outside the read, so it is completed with the germline J gene. V usage is TRBV13-2 and J usage is TRBJ2-4; D gene unclear. Trimming took 1 base from V and 0 from J, leaving 6 bases between them. The CDR3 loop spans 14 amino acids. Germline V gene lookup returns CDR1 NNHNN and CDR2 SYGAGS (reference sequence). CDR3 bases read: TGTGCCAGCGGTGATAGACAAAGTCAAAACACCTTGTAC. It codes for CASGDRQSQNTLY. The whole CDR3 is CASGDRQSQNTLYF.

This clone came up a few times. Genes and germline are mouse. The read falls 1 residue short of the CDR3 end, and the missing part is taken from the germline J gene. This chain joins TRBV13-1 and TRBJ2-1; TRBD2 aligns across 7 bases. The germline CDR1 and CDR2 sequences are NSHNY and SYGAGN. The CDR3 is made up of 13 amino acids. J gave up 3 bases and V 6 bases, and 3 bases lay outside the gene matches. The sequenced CDR3 bases are TGTGCCAGCAAACGGGGGGGCTATGCTGAGCAGTTC. Amino acids: CASKRGGYAEQF. The whole CDR3 protein is CASKRGGYAEQFF.

On this clone: Here the gene names and germline are mouse. The read finishes 1 residue shy of the CDR3 end, and the germline J gene is used to complete it. V and J are TRBV26 and TRBJ1-3; 11 nucleotides agree with TRBD1. The CDR3 sequence is 15 residues long. The germline gives CDR1 KGHPV, CDR2 FQNQEV (reference sequence). V lost 5 bases to trimming and J lost 1 base; unmatched junction nucleotides: 1. The part of the CDR3 DNA that was read is TGTGCCAGCAGTAGGACAGGGGGCTCTGGAAATACGCTCTAT. It is translated as CASSRTGGSGNTLY. The entire CDR3 reads CASSRTGGSGNTLYF.

To note about this clone: Here the gene names and germline are mouse. The read halts 1 residue ahead of the CDR3 end, with the missing end drawn from the germline J gene. The chain joins TRBV26 to TRBJ2-1; 12 positions agree with TRBD2. CDR1 and CDR2 (germline): KGHPV, FQNQEV (reference sequence). The V gene end was trimmed by 6 bases and the J gene end by 2 bases; junction bases not matched to a gene: 2. The CDR3 loop spans 15 amino acids. The CDR3 DNA, read in part, is TGTGCCAGCAGGGGACTGGGGGGAGACTATGCTGAGCAGTTC. It translates to CASRGLGGDYAEQF. The entire CDR3 is CASRGLGGDYAEQFF.

This clone is classed as medium-sized. Gene labels here are mouse ones. The read falls 1 residue short of the CDR3 end, and the missing part is taken from the germline J gene. The V gene is TRBV26, the J gene TRBJ2-4; the D call may be TRBD1 or TRBD2 (6 bases each). This CDR3 contains 16 residues. Trimming stripped 2 bases from V and 0 bases from J, with 12 bases between. Germline CDR1 reads KGHPV; CDR2 reads FQNQEV (reference sequence). CDR3 loop: CASSLLRGPSQNTLYF. The DNA read from the CDR3 is TGTGCCAGCAGTCTGCTCCGGGGGCCTAGTCAAAACACCTTGTAC.

In its sample, this clone is medium-sized. Gene names denote mouse genes. The CDR3 is cut off 1 residue early in the read; its end comes from the germline J gene. At the DNA level, this CDR3 is encoded by other sequences in the same sample as well. The chain combines TRBV26 with TRBJ1-4; D gene ambiguous. Germline CDR1 reads KGHPV; CDR2 reads FQNQEV (reference sequence). Trimming took 6 bases from V and 0 from J, leaving 8 bases between them. The CDR3 covers 14 residues. Incomplete CDR3 DNA: TGTGCCAGCAGCCGACAAATTTCCAACGAAAGATTATTT. Translation: CASSRQISNERLF. The entire CDR3 sequence reads CASSRQISNERLFF. The whole variable domain, filled in from reference TRBV26 and TRBJ1-4, reads NSKVIQTPRYLVKGQGQKAKMRCIPEKGHPVVFWYQQNKNNEFKFLINFQNQEVLQQIDMTEKRFSAECPSNSPCSLEIQSSEAGDSALYLCASSRQISNERLFFGHGTKLSVL.

This clone was seen more than once but under ten times. Gene labels here are mouse ones. From the germline J gene comes the end of the CDR3, since the read stops 1 residue before it. The chain recombines TRBV23 with TRBJ1-4; TRBD1 is the table's D call, not checked against the DNA. Per germline, CDR1 KGHTA and CDR2 FQNQQP. This CDR3 contains 14 residues. The CDR3 loop is CSSSAGTTNERLFF. CDR3 bases read: TGCTCCAGCAGTGCCGGGACAACCAACGAAAGATTATTT.

Remarks on this clone: Gene names and germline match the mouse. The read comes to an end 1 residue before the CDR3 does, leaving the germline J gene to fill in the end. This chain uses TRBV13-2 with TRBJ2-3, with D unresolved. The CDR3 is 13 amino acids. Trimming removed 2 bases at V and 1 base at J, with 5 bases between. From germline, CDR1 is NNHNN and CDR2 SYGAGS (reference sequence). CDR3 amino acids: CASGERGAETLYF. The sequenced part of the CDR3 DNA is TGTGCCAGCGGTGAGCGTGGTGCAGAAACGCTGTAT.

Of note for this clone: Genes and germline are mouse. The read terminates 1 residue before the CDR3 end, so the remaining end is supplied by the germline J gene. This chain connects TRBV13-1 to TRBJ1-6; no clear D. TRBJ1-6 is sorted into the ORF group, with uncertain function. CDR1 is NSHNY, CDR2 SYGAGN, per germline. CDR3 length: 13 residues. The V end lost 0 bases, the J end lost 7 bases, and 5 bases lay between the germline ends. The CDR3 spells CASSDAGNSPLYF. CDR3 DNA, as far as it was read: TGTGCCAGCAGTGATGCGGGAAATTCGCCCCTCTAC.

As concerns this clone: Gene and germline names: mouse. The read ends 1 residue before the CDR3 terminus; that terminus is restored from the germline J gene. This chain uses TRBV26 with TRBJ2-5; the D gene is possibly TRBD1 (6 bases). CDR3 size: 14 residues. The germline V and J ends were trimmed by 4 bases and 0 bases, with 8 bases remaining between them. The germline V gene encodes CDR1 KGHPV and CDR2 FQNQEV (reference sequence). The CDR3 protein is CASSRTVNQDTQYF. Incomplete CDR3 DNA: TGTGCCAGCAGTCGGACAGTTAACCAAGACACCCAGTAC.

By frequency in the sample, this clone is medium-sized. Genes and germline are mouse. The read is 1 residue too short to cover the CDR3 end, so that end is filled in from the germline J gene. The gene calls are TRBV16 and TRBJ1-3, with a weak D call TRBD1 (5 bases). The germline V and J ends were trimmed by 2 bases and 3 bases, with 8 bases remaining between them. CDR1 and CDR2 (germline): SGHSA, FRNQAP. The CDR3 is made up of 14 amino acids. The CDR3 loop reads CASSLRGVGNTLYF. Partial CDR3 DNA: TGTGCAAGCAGCTTAAGAGGGGTTGGAAATACGCTCTAT.

This clone is deemed medium-sized. Gene names are mouse gene names. The read terminates 1 residue before the CDR3 end, so the remaining end is supplied by the germline J gene. The chain couples TRBV26 to TRBJ2-2, with a tentative D call TRBD1 (6 bases). Trimming shortened V by 6 bases and J by 0 bases, and 8 bases separated the two germline ends. CDR1 and CDR2 from the germline V gene are KGHPV and FQNQEV (reference sequence). CDR3 length equals 14 residues. The CDR3 protein is CASSGTSNTGQLYF. CDR3 DNA, as far as it was read: TGTGCCAGCAGCGGGACATCAAACACCGGGCAGCTCTAC.

With respect to this clone: Gene names denote mouse genes. The read falls 1 residue short of the CDR3 end, and the missing part is taken from the germline J gene. V usage is TRBV26 and J usage is TRBJ1-1; D is possibly TRBD1 (5 bases). Deletions cut 4 bases from V and 0 bases from J, with 12 bases between. The CDR3 consists of 15 residues. Per the germline V gene, CDR1 is KGHPV and CDR2 is FQNQEV (reference sequence). CDR3 in amino acids: CASSRRGVANTEVFF. The sequenced CDR3 bases are TGTGCCAGCAGTCGTCGAGGGGTTGCAAACACAGAAGTCTTC.

This clone rates as large. These gene names are mouse names. With the read ending 1 residue before the CDR3 end, the germline J gene is used to fill in that end. Distinct nucleotide sequences in the sample also encode this CDR3. The rearrangement uses TRBV26 and TRBJ2-7; D is undetermined. The length of the CDR3 is 12 residues. CDR1 is KGHPV and CDR2 is FQNQEV in the germline V gene (reference sequence). Trimming took off 2 bases at V and 3 bases at J, with 5 bases between the two ends. The part of the CDR3 DNA that was read is TGTGCCAGCAGTCTGGAGGGCTATGAACAGTAC. Residues: CASSLEGYEQY. The whole CDR3 sequence is CASSLEGYEQYF.

This clone was seen just once. The germline and genes are mouse ones. The read falls 1 residue short of the CDR3 end, and the missing part is taken from the germline J gene. This sequence joins TRBV3 and TRBJ1-3; possible D gene TRBD1, 5 bases. V was pared by 1 base and J by 3 bases, with 7 bases between. Germline V gene sequence: CDR1 SNHLY, CDR2 FYNGKV (reference sequence). The CDR3 is 14 amino acids. The part of the CDR3 DNA that was read is TGTGCCAGCAGCTTAGTGGGGGGTGGAAATACGCTCTAT. This sequence encodes CASSLVGGGNTLY. The complete CDR3 protein is CASSLVGGGNTLYF.

This clone was detected a few times. Gene labels here are mouse ones. The CDR3 end is not reached by the read, which stops 1 residue before it; the germline J gene fills it in. V is TRBV3 and J is TRBJ2-7; D ambiguous. The V gene lost 1 base and the J gene lost 4 bases, with 5 bases spanning the gap. The germline gives CDR1 SNHLY, CDR2 FYNGKV (reference sequence). The CDR3 is made up of 12 amino acids. CDR3 DNA (partial): TGTGCCAGCAGCTTAGACAAATATGAACAGTAC. The encoded protein is CASSLDKYEQY. The complete CDR3 reads CASSLDKYEQYF.

As for this clone: Gene and germline names: mouse. The missing CDR3 end, 1 residue past where the read stops, is filled in from the germline J gene. The chain links TRBV13-2 to TRBJ2-1; 9 nucleotides match TRBD1. With V trimmed by 0 bases and J by 5 bases, 6 bases remained unmatched. The CDR3 spans 16 residues. Germline values: CDR1 NNHNN, CDR2 SYGAGS (reference sequence). Partial CDR3 DNA: TGTGCCAGCGGTGATGTGAGGGACAGGGCGGATGCTGAGCAGTTC. Amino acid sequence: CASGDVRDRADAEQF. In full, the CDR3 is CASGDVRDRADAEQFF.

As for this clone: These gene names are mouse names. The read falls 1 residue short of the CDR3 end, and the missing part is taken from the germline J gene. The chain is built from TRBV3 and TRBJ1-1; D gene uncertain. Trimming took 8 bases from V and 1 from J, leaving 5 bases between them. This CDR3 comprises 11 residues. Germline V gives CDR1 SNHLY, CDR2 FYNGKV (reference sequence). The CDR3 DNA, read in part, is TGTGCCAGCGGTAAAAACACAGAAGTCTTC. The encoded protein is CASGKNTEVF. The entire CDR3 protein is CASGKNTEVFF. Based on the CDR3 plus reference TRBV3 and TRBJ1-1, the full variable domain is GPKVLQIPSHQIIDMGQMVTLNCDPVSNHLYFYWYKQILGQQMEFLVNFYNGKVMEKSKLFKDQFSVERPDGSYFTLKIQPTALEDSAVYFCASGKNTEVFFGKGTRLTVV.

Comment on this clone: Gene labels here are mouse ones. The read ends 1 residue before the CDR3 terminus; that terminus is restored from the germline J gene. J is TRBJ1-2 and V is TRBV20; 7 positions match TRBD1. Germline CDR1 is GFQATS and CDR2 is STVNSAI. The CDR3 is 12 residues long. V shed 6 bases and J 0 bases; nucleotides not matched to a gene: 1. CDR3 sequence reads: CGAGTANSDYTF. The sequenced CDR3 bases are TGTGGTGCCGGGACAGCAAACTCCGACTACACC.

Worth noting for this clone: All gene names here are mouse names. The DNA ends 1 residue before the CDR3 does, and the rest of the CDR3 is filled in from the germline J gene. This sequence joins TRBV3 and TRBJ2-4; TRBD2 is a possible D gene (5 bases). CDR1 SNHLY and CDR2 FYNGKV come from the germline V gene (reference sequence). The CDR3 spans 13 residues. V gave up 1 base and J gave up 6 bases, with 8 bases separating them. The part of the CDR3 DNA that was read is TGTGCCAGCAGCTTAGGCTGGGCGAACACCTTGTAC. Translated, it gives CASSLGWANTLY. The whole CDR3 protein reads CASSLGWANTLYF.

For this clone: Germline and genes: mouse. Coverage ceases 1 residue before the CDR3 finishes, and the germline J gene fills in the end. The chain carries TRBV3 and TRBJ2-7; 9 positions agree with TRBD2. Unmatched junction bases numbered 3, after V lost 0 bases and J lost 6 bases. Germline-derived CDR1 and CDR2 are SNHLY and FYNGKV (reference sequence). The CDR3 runs 14 residues. CDR3 sequence reads: CASSLAGGALEQYF. The sequenced CDR3 bases are TGTGCCAGCAGCTTAGCTGGGGGGGCGCTTGAACAGTAC.

There are a few counts of this clone. The genes are named according to mouse. The CDR3 extends 1 residue past the end of the read, so its final part is completed from the germline J gene. The chain is built from TRBV23 and TRBJ2-5; the table names TRBD2, a call not compared with the DNA. Germline V gives CDR1 KGHTA, CDR2 FQNQQP. The CDR3 loop spans 13 amino acids. CDR3 DNA (partial): TGCTCCAGCTGCCGGGACTGGGAAGACACCCAGTAC. Its protein is CSSCRDWEDTQY. The entire CDR3 reads CSSCRDWEDTQYF. The whole variable domain, remainder taken from reference TRBV23 and TRBJ2-5, is DAAVTQKPRYLIKMKGQEAEMKCIPEKGHTAVFWYQQKQSKELKFLIYFQNQQPLDQIDMVKERFSAVCPSSSLCSLGIRTCEAEDSALYLCSSCRDWEDTQYFGPGTRLLVL.

This clone has just a few counts. Mouse gene names and germline throughout. The CDR3 goes on 1 residue after the read ends, and that part is filled in from the germline J gene. The chain is built from TRBV26 and TRBJ2-1, with D unclear. V dropped 5 bases and J dropped 1 base, with 6 bases sitting between them. The CDR3 extends over 13 amino acids. CDR1 and CDR2 from the germline V gene are KGHPV and FQNQEV (reference sequence). CDR3 in amino acids: CASSKVNYAEQFF. The sequenced CDR3 bases are TGTGCCAGCAGTAAGGTAAACTATGCTGAGCAGTTC.